These 6 T cell receptor beta chains were sequenced from one sample in a study of cytomegalovirus exposure and HLA in healthy donors. The data were produced by immunoSEQ multiplex PCR, yet TCRdb's version contains in-frame clones alone and is incomplete. Of about 130,000 clones in the sample, 89% were seen once. Specimen: PBMCs. Receptors were obtained from a woman aged 18-29 years in good health and CMV-seronegative.

The rearrangement links TRBV4-1 to TRBJ2-1; TRBD1 matches 8 bases. The V and J ends lost 4 bases and 0 bases, in that order; junction bases with no gene match: 5. The germline CDR1 and CDR2 sequences are MGHRA and YSYEKL. This CDR3 has 16 residues. The CDR3 reads CASSRPGQDSYNEQFF. In nucleotides, the CDR3 is TGCGCCAGCAGCCGGCCGGGACAGGACTCCTACAATGAGCAGTTCTTC.

J is TRBJ2-7 and V is TRBV5-5; 10 bases align to TRBD1. The V segment lost 3 bases and the J segment 3 bases; nucleotides outside the gene matches: 6. The CDR3 loop spans 15 amino acids. Germline CDR1 is SGHKS and CDR2 is YYEKEE (reference sequence). The DNA of the CDR3 is TGTGCCAGCAGCTCATGGACAGGGGGAATCTACGAGCAGTACTTC. It yields the protein CASSSWTGGIYEQYF. The whole variable domain, remainder taken from reference TRBV5-5 and TRBJ2-7, is DAGVTQSPTHLIKTRGQQVTLRCSPISGHKSVSWYQQVLGQGPQFIFQYYEKEERGRGNFPDRFSARQFPNYSSELNVNALLLGDSALYLCASSSWTGGIYEQYFGPGTRLTVT.

The rearrangement uses TRBV30 and TRBJ2-7; the match to TRBD1 covers 8 bases. Losses at the gene ends were 2 bases for V and 4 bases for J; bases not matched to a gene: 10. CDR3 length equals 15 residues. Germline V gene lookup returns CDR1 GTSNPN and CDR2 SVGIG (reference sequence). The CDR3 DNA is TGTGCCTGGAGTCCGGACAGGGTAAGGTGGTACGAGCAGTACTTC. Translating it yields CAWSPDRVRWYEQYF.

CDR3 nucleotide sequence: TGTGCCAGCAGACCCACAGCGGGAGAGGCTTCGGGGTACGAGCAGTACTTC. Its translation is CASRPTAGEASGYEQYF. The chain couples TRBV6-4 to TRBJ2-7; 8 nucleotides match TRBD2. With 6 bases clipped from V and 4 bases from J, the junction kept 17 bases outside the gene matches. Germline lookup yields CDR1 MRHNA and CDR2 SNTAGT. The CDR3 contains 17 residues.

The chain uses TRBV7-3 and TRBJ2-2, with 13 bases matching TRBD2. Germline-derived CDR1 and CDR2 are SGHTA and FQGTGA. Germline trimming cut 3 bases from V and 3 bases from J; bases unmatched to any gene: 4. The CDR3 runs to 17 residues. CDR3 bases: TGTGCCAGCAGCTTCAAGGGACTAGCGGGATACACCGGGGAGCTGTTTTTT. It translates to CASSFKGLAGYTGELFF.

This clone showed up just once. The V and J genes are TRBV2 and TRBJ2-7; weak D call: TRBD1 (5 bases). CDR3 size: 12 residues. Between the trimmed V and J ends, which lost 4 bases and 3 bases, there was a span of 7 bases. Germline V lookup: CDR1 SNHLY, CDR2 FYNNEI. DNA of the CDR3: TGTGCCAGCAGTGTTGACAGCTACGAGCAGTACTTC. This sequence encodes CASSVDSYEQYF.